A selection of T cell receptor beta chains follows, all from one sample in a study of human T cells and chemical hapten exposure. Each CDR3 protein is one row after TCRdb ran MiXCR on the RACE reads. The repertoire holds approximately 340,000 distinct CDR3 sequences, with around 6.9% as singletons. The sequences come from whole blood, collected in connection with sensitization to the hapten diphenylcyclopropenone (DPC). Every receptor here comes from a woman aged 18-30 years with alopecia areata. Some clones in this sample may be carry-over from other donors' samples. Both conserved end residues are part of each CDR3. A D gene is named only where the DNA matches it firmly. Expanded clones get a size class; other rows say once, few or many, or leave the size out.

TRBD2	many	TRBJ2-3	TRBV12-3/TRBV12-4	TGTGCCACCAAACCGGGGACTAGCGGACCCTACACAGATACGCAGTATTTT	CATKPGTSGPYTDTQYF
.	many	TRBJ2-1	TRBV7-2	TGTGCCAGCATCGGCCGGACTGGGTTGAATGAGCAGTTCTTC	CASIGRTGLNEQFF
TRBD1	few	TRBJ1-4	TRBV12-3/TRBV12-4	TGTGCCAGCAACCGGGACAGGGGTAATGAAAAACTGTTTTTT	CASNRDRGNEKLFF
.	many	TRBJ2-1	TRBV3-1	TGTGCCAGCAGCCAAGAGGTGGGGCCCTACAATGAGCAGTTCTTC	CASSQEVGPYNEQFF
.	.	TRBJ2-7	TRBV7-9	TGTGCCAGCAGCTGGGGGTGGGCGAGCTCCTACGAGCAGTACTTC	CASSWGWASSYEQYF
TRBD2	few	TRBJ2-1	TRBV24-1	TGTGCCACCAGTGATCCCAGCGGGGCGGTATCTGGGCAGTTCTTC	CATSDPSGAVSGQFF
.	many	TRBJ1-2	TRBV6-5	TGTGCCAGCAGTTACGACAGCAACTATGGCTACACCTTC	CASSYDSNYGYTF
.	.	TRBJ1-6	TRBV6-5	TGTGCCAGCAGTTACCGACGGAGTAACTCTAATTCACCCCTCCACTTT	CASSYRRSNSNSPLHF
.	.	TRBJ2-3	TRBV5-1	TGCGCCAGCAGCACGTTCGAGGGCACAGATACGCAGTATTTT	CASSTFEGTDTQYF
.	few	TRBJ1-6	TRBV28	TGTGCCAGCAGGGTGTGGAGCTCCTATAATTCACCCCTCCACTTT	CASRVWSSYNSPLHF
.	few	TRBJ2-3	TRBV5-1	TGCGCCAGCAGCTTGGACGACTACACAGATACGCAGTATTTT	CASSLDDYTDTQYF
.	.	TRBJ2-5	TRBV11-2	TGTGCCAGCAGCTTAGGTCCGGGTCGGGAGACCCAGTACTTC	CASSLGPGRETQYF
TRBD2	many	TRBJ2-5	TRBV19	TGTGCCAGTAGTATGACTAGCGGGGGGGACCAAGAGACCCAGTACTTC	CASSMTSGGDQETQYF
.	.	TRBJ1-4	TRBV4-3	TGCGCCAGCAGCCGTCAAGTTGGTTTGTCTGAGGTCGAAAAACTGTTTTTT	CASSRQVGLSEVEKLFF
TRBD2	many	TRBJ2-1	TRBV4-3	TGCGCCAGCAGCCGATCCTTACTAGCGGGGGGGCTAAAGACCTACAATGAGCAGTTCTTC	CASSRSLLAGGLKTYNEQFF
.	few	TRBJ1-1	TRBV7-2	TGTGCCAGCAGCTTAGGAGGACGGGGGATGAACACTGAAGCTTTCTTT	CASSLGGRGMNTEAFF
TRBD1	many	TRBJ2-7	TRBV3-1	TGTGCCAGCAGCCAAGATTCGGACAGGGGGCGACGGCAGTACTTC	CASSQDSDRGRRQYF
TRBD2	many	TRBJ2-1	TRBV18	TGTGCCAGCTCACACGGTAGCGGGGGGAGGAATGAGCAGTTCTTC	CASSHGSGGRNEQFF
.	few	TRBJ1-1	TRBV18	TGTGCCAGCTCAGGGGCCCCAGTGGCTGAAGCTTTCTTT	CASSGAPVAEAFF
.	many	TRBJ2-3	TRBV6-5	TGTGCCAGCAGTTACACCACAGGGGAGGGCACAGATACGCAGTATTTT	CASSYTTGEGTDTQYF
.	many	TRBJ2-1	TRBV25-1	TGTGCCAGCTCGATCCGTAAGCGTTCCTACAATGAGCAGTTCTTC	CASSIRKRSYNEQFF
.	few	TRBJ2-5	TRBV7-2	TGTGCCAGCAGCCTGGGGGCCCACCAAGAGACCCAGTACTTC	CASSLGAHQETQYF
TRBD2	.	TRBJ2-3	TRBV9	TGTGCCAGCAGCGGAAGGACCCGGGCTAGCGGGGGGAAGAGCACAGATACGCAGTATTTT	CASSGRTRASGGKSTDTQYF
.	.	TRBJ2-3	TRBV28	TGTGCCGGACTCCCTCGGAGGTGTAGAGATACGCAGTATTTT	CAGLPRRCRDTQYF
.	many	TRBJ2-4	TRBV4-3	TGCGCCAGCAGCCGGAACTACCTTGTAGCCAAAAACATTCAGTACTTC	CASSRNYLVAKNIQYF
.	few	TRBJ1-1	TRBV6-1	TGTGCCAGCAGCCCACTACTTTCCAAAGCTTTCTTT	CASSPLLSKAFF
.	few	TRBJ1-5	TRBV6-1	TGTGCCAGCAGTGACTGGGACACATACAATCAGCCCCAGCATTTT	CASSDWDTYNQPQHF
.	few	TRBJ1-1	TRBV6-2/TRBV6-3	TGTGCCAGCAGTTACGGTAGAATCGTGAACACTGAAGCTTTCTTT	CASSYGRIVNTEAFF
TRBD2	.	TRBJ2-2	TRBV4-2	TGTGCCAGCAGCCAAGATCCCTCACTAGCGGTGAACACCGGGGAGCTGTTTTTT	CASSQDPSLAVNTGELFF
.	few	TRBJ1-2	TRBV29-1	TGCAGCGTTGAAGAACCAGGTGCGGGCTACACCTTC	CSVEEPGAGYTF
.	.	TRBJ1-3	TRBV3-1	TGTGCCAGCAGCCACAAACTGAGCTCTGGAAACACCATATATTTT	CASSHKLSSGNTIYF
TRBD1	.	TRBJ1-1	TRBV6-5	TGTGCCAGCACGCGGGGACAGACGAACACTGAAGCTTTCTTT	CASTRGQTNTEAFF
.	once	TRBJ2-3	TRBV5-6	TGTGCCAGCAGCTTGCCAGGGGAATATACAGATACGCAGTATTTT	CASSLPGEYTDTQYF
.	.	TRBJ1-6	TRBV7-2	TGTGCCAGCAGCTCGACGGCGTATAATTCACCCCTCCACTTT	CASSSTAYNSPLHF
TRBD2	.	TRBJ2-5	TRBV4-3	TGCGCCAGCAGCCGGAAAGCGGGGGCCTTTCAAGAGACCCAGTACTTC	CASSRKAGAFQETQYF
.	many	TRBJ2-2	TRBV6-6	TGTGCCAGCACCCAAAGCTGGACCCTGAACACCGGGGAGCTGTTTTTT	CASTQSWTLNTGELFF
.	many	TRBJ1-4	TRBV4-1	TGCGCCAGCAGCCACGGATGGATAGGGGGTGAAAAACTGTTTTTT	CASSHGWIGGEKLFF
.	.	TRBJ1-1	TRBV12-3/TRBV12-4	TGTGCCAGCAGTTTCGGTCCGGGGGCGGGCACTGAAGCTTTCTTT	CASSFGPGAGTEAFF
TRBD1	.	TRBJ2-1	TRBV12-3/TRBV12-4	TGTGCCAGCAGTGCCGGGACAGGGGGCTTGGAGCAGTTCTTC	CASSAGTGGLEQFF
TRBD1	once	TRBJ1-1	TRBV5-4	TGTGCCAGCAGAAGAGGGGGCAATAATGAAGCTTTCTTT	CASRRGGNNEAFF
.	.	TRBJ1-1	TRBV2	TGTGCCAGCAGTATACGGAGGGGCGGTGGCACTGAAGCTTTCTTT	CASSIRRGGGTEAFF
TRBD1	few	TRBJ1-4	TRBV4-1	TGCGCCAGCAGCCAAGATCTCGGACAGGGAGGGGAAAAACTGTTTTTT	CASSQDLGQGGEKLFF
.	.	TRBJ2-7	TRBV24-1	TGTGCCACCAGTGCCGGGACCGACACCTACGAGCAGTACTTC	CATSAGTDTYEQYF
TRBD1	few	TRBJ1-5	TRBV7-2	TGTGCCAGCAGCTTAGGGGGACAGTATGGCAATCAGCCCCAGCATTTT	CASSLGGQYGNQPQHF
.	.	TRBJ2-1	TRBV15	TGTGCCACCAGCACGGCATCGTCCGCGACTGAGCAGTTCTTC	CATSTASSATEQFF
.	.	TRBJ1-1	TRBV4-1	TGCGCCAGCAGCCAAGAGGCGGGTATGAACACTGAAGCTTTCTTT	CASSQEAGMNTEAFF
TRBD2	.	TRBJ2-5	TRBV4-3	TGCGCCAGCAGCCAGAGCGGGGGCGTCGGGGAGACCCAGTACTTC	CASSQSGGVGETQYF
.	many	TRBJ1-1	TRBV5-1	TGCGCCAGCAGCTTGAGGGCCCGTCGGAACACTGAAGCTTTCTTT	CASSLRARRNTEAFF
TRBD1	few	TRBJ2-2	TRBV12-3/TRBV12-4	TGTGCCAGCAGTTCCGGGACAGAGAACACCGGGGAGCTGTTTTTT	CASSSGTENTGELFF
.	.	TRBJ2-4	TRBV6-6	TGTGCCAGCAGTTACCCCCAAGTCAACATTCAGTACTTC	CASSYPQVNIQYF
.	.	TRBJ1-2	TRBV27	TGTGCCAGCACTGACCTGGGGGGTGGGGATGGCTACACCTTC	CASTDLGGGDGYTF
.	.	TRBJ1-1	TRBV27	TGTGCCAGCATGGGGGATTGGAACACTGAAGCTTTCTTT	CASMGDWNTEAFF
TRBD1	few	TRBJ1-4	TRBV2	TGTGCCAGCAGAGAGACAGGGACGAGGGAAAAACTGTTTTTT	CASRETGTREKLFF
.	many	TRBJ1-2	TRBV5-1	TGCGCCAGCAGCTCAACAGGGATTGATGGCTACACCTTC	CASSSTGIDGYTF
.	many	TRBJ2-1	TRBV7-2	TGTGCCAGCAGCTTACGACTGGATTCCTACAATGAGCAGTTCTTC	CASSLRLDSYNEQFF
TRBD1	once	TRBJ2-6	TRBV5-5	TGTGCCAGCAGCTTGGGACCAGGGGGCGCGTCTGGGGCCAACGTCCTGACTTTC	CASSLGPGGASGANVLTF
TRBD1	many	TRBJ2-7	TRBV19	TGTGCCAGTAGTACGGGATCGATAAAGACAGGGACGGCCTACGAGCAGTACTTC	CASSTGSIKTGTAYEQYF
TRBD1	.	TRBJ1-3	TRBV4-3	TGCGCCAGCAGCCCAGGACAGGGGGCAACTGGAAACACCATATATTTT	CASSPGQGATGNTIYF
.	.	TRBJ1-6	TRBV10-3	TGTGCCATCAGTGAGTACCCAGACTCGGATTCACCCCTCCACTTT	CAISEYPDSDSPLHF
TRBD1	few	TRBJ1-1	TRBV14	TGTGCCAGCAGCCCCGAGAGCGCAGGGGGTAACACTGAAGCTTTCTTT	CASSPESAGGNTEAFF